The T cell receptor (beta chain) under discussion was sequenced for a study of blood T cells in healthy people across ages. A sample-barcoded 5' primer and a J-beta primer mix were used in a second PCR of roughly 7 to 11 cycles. TCRdb reanalysed the 5' RACE reads using MiXCR and keeps one entry per CDR3 protein. The sample carries roughly 800,000 distinct CDR3 sequences, around 25% recorded once. The germline V gene encodes CDR1 MNHEY and CDR2 SVGEGT. The CDR3 runs to 15 residues. Trimming cost V 5 bases and J 0 bases, with 11 bases left between them. This clonotype was detected a few times. The same sample was also studied in work on T cells of mothers and their children.

The sequencing sample was made of blood. The sequence derives from a boy aged 10-17 years in good health. The J gene is TRBJ1-5, the V gene TRBV6-2 or TRBV6-3, with D unclear. In DNA, the CDR3 is TGTGCCAGCAGTCCCCTGGGCGGTAGCAATCAGCCCCAGCATTTT. It yields the protein CASSPLGGSNQPQHF.